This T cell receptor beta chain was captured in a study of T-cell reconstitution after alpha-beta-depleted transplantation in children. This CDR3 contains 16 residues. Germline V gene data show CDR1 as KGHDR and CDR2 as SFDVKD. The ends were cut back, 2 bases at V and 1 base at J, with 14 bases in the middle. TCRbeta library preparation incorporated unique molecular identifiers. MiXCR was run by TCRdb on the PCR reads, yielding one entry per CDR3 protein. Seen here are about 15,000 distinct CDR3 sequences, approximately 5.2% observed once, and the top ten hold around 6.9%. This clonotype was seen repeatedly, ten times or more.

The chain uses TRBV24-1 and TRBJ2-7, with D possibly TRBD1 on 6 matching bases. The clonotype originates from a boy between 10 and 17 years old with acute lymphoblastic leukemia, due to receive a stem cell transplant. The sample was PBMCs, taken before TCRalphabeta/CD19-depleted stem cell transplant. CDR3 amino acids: CATSDSGAGTSYEQYF. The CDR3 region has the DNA TGTGCCACCAGTGATTCAGGGGCCGGGACATCCTACGAGCAGTACTTC.